This TCR beta chain is drawn from a study of T cells in Graves' hyperthyroidism and ophthalmopathy. Regions amplified from RNA transcripts were the TCR beta CDR3 regions. The TCR CDR3 first-round RT-PCR relied on the HTBI primer set. TCRdb passed the multiplex PCR reads through MiXCR, listing each CDR3 protein once. The table lists approximately 590,000 distinct CDR3 sequences, approximately 44% of them singletons. The CDR3 is made up of 15 amino acids. V lost 0 bases and J 5 bases, leaving 13 bases between the germline ends. Germline lookup yields CDR1 SGHNT and CDR2 YENEEA. Exclusion of patients followed from uncontrolled infection, other autoimmune disease, pregnancy or lactation.

Sequences were obtained from peripheral blood or thyroid tissue (not recorded which). The chain links TRBV11-3 to TRBJ1-2; D remains ambiguous. The origin of this receptor is a woman in her late teens or twenties with Graves' hyperthyroidism. The CDR3 region is CASSLDGQAGYGYTF. In DNA form, the CDR3 reads TGTGCCAGCAGCTTAGATGGGCAGGCCGGGTATGGCTACACCTTC.